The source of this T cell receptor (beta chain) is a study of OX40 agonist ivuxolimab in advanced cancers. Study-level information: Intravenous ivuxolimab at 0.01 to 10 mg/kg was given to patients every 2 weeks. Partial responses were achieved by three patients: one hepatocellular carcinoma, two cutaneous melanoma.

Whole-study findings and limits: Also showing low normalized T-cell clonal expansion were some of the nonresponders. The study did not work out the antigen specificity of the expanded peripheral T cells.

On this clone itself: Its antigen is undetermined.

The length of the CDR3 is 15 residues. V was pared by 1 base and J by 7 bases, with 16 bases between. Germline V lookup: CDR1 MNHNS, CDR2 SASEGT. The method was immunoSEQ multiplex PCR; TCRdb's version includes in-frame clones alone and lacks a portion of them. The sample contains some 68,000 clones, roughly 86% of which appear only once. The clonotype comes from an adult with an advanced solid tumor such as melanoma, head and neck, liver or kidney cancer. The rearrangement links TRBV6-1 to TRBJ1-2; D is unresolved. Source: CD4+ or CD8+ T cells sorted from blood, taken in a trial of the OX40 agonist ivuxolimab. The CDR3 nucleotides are TGTGCCAGCAGTGAAGTCTCGGGGAGGCCTGGTGGCTACACCTTC. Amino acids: CASSEVSGRPGGYTF.